The source of this T cell receptor beta chain is a study of T cells in Graves' hyperthyroidism and ophthalmopathy. A single count supports this clonotype. Between the trimmed V and J ends, which lost 8 bases and 4 bases, there was a span of 14 bases. This CDR3 is built from 13 residues. Germline CDR1 is SSHAT and CDR2 is FNYEAQ (reference sequence). There were TCR beta CDR3 regions amplified from RNA transcripts. The TCR CDR3 was amplified in a first-round RT-PCR using the HTBI primer set. TCRdb independently ran MiXCR on the multiplex PCR reads; one entry per CDR3 protein. The table has around 660,000 distinct CDR3 sequences, about 45% seen once.

The V gene is TRBV7-7, the J gene TRBJ2-5; D is unresolved. The clonotype originates from an adult man with Graves' disease, either hyperthyroidism or ophthalmopathy (not recorded which). Material for sequencing was peripheral blood or thyroid tissue (not recorded which). CDR3 bases: TGTGCCAGCCCACCACCTGGCGCAGAGACCCAGTACTTC. This codes for CASPPPGAETQYF.